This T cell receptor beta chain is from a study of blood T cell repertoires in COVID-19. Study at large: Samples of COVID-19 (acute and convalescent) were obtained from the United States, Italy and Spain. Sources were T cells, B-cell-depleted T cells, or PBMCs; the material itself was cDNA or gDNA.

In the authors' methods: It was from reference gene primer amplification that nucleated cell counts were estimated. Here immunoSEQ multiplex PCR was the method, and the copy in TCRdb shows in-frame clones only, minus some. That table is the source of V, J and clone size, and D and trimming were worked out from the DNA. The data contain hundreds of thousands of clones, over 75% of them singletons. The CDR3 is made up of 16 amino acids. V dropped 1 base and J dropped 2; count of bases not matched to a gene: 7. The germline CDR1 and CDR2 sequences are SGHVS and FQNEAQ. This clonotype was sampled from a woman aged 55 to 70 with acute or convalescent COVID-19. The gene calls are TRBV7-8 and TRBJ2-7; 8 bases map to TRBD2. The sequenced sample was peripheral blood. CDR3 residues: CASSLGSAGETYEQYF. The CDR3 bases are TGTGCCAGCAGCTTAGGGTCAGCGGGGGAGACCTACGAGCAGTACTTC. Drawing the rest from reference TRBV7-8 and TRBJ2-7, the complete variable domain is GAGVSQSPRYKVAKRGQDVALRCDPISGHVSLFWYQQALGQGPEFLTYFQNEAQLDKSGLPSDRFFAERPEGSVSTLKIQRTQQEDSAVYLCASSLGSAGETYEQYFGPGTRLTVT.